The TCR beta chain described here comes from a study of blood T cell repertoires in COVID-19. Per the germline V gene, CDR1 is SGHAT and CDR2 is FQNNGV. V shed 1 base and J shed 1 base, with 10 bases lying between them. The CDR3 is made up of 15 amino acids. Adults between about 18 and 95 years of age took part from 20 to 25 US areas. Participant reports of clinical history set cohort assignment. Data came from immunoSEQ multiplex PCR; TCRdb stores just in-frame clones and leaves some out. Among 180,000 or so clones, approximately 82% were seen once, and the ten largest hold nearly 15%. The chain joins TRBV11-2 to TRBJ1-1; perhaps TRBD1 as D (6 bases). The sequenced sample was PBMCs or T cells enriched from blood (not recorded which). The receptor comes from a man over 45 who had recovered from COVID-19. In nucleotides, the CDR3 is TGTGCCAGCAGCTTAGCGGGCAGGGGGAACACTGAAGCTTTCTTT. This codes for CASSLAGRGNTEAFF.